This T cell receptor beta chain came from a study of neurological immune-mediated disorders. The CDR3 sequence is 15 residues long. V was trimmed by 7 bases and J by 6 bases, leaving 19 bases between them. CDR1 MNHEY and CDR2 SVGEGT come from the germline V gene. This clonotype was counted at least ten times. The healthy controls volunteered at a blood bank in Maryland, USA. The study built unsorted libraries from 2 million PBMCs kept at -80 C. TCRdb reprocessed the 5' RACE reads via MiXCR and lists one record per CDR3 protein. The sample records roughly 80,000 distinct CDR3 sequences, around 9.9% being singletons.

V and J are TRBV6-2 or TRBV6-3 and TRBJ2-1, with a possible D match to TRBD1 (6 bases). The clonotype comes from a middle-aged man in good health. The sequencing sample was made of PBMCs. The CDR3 loop is CASNEGTTRLNEQFF. The CDR3 nucleotides are TGTGCCAGCAATGAGGGGACAACAAGGCTCAATGAGCAGTTCTTC.